This T cell receptor (beta chain) was documented in a study of T cells in Graves' hyperthyroidism and ophthalmopathy. Study-wide findings and caveats: The blood repertoire included most of the expanded thyroid clonotypes above 0.001.

TCR beta CDR3 regions were amplified from RNA. When the TCR CDR3 underwent first-round RT-PCR, the HTBI primer set was used. Using its own MiXCR run on the multiplex PCR reads, TCRdb lists one record per CDR3 protein. The sample lists about 360,000 distinct CDR3 sequences, about 13% seen once, with less than 10% in the top ten. Comments on this clonotype: What it binds is not known.

The source is a woman under 30 with Graves' hyperthyroidism. The sequencing sample was made of blood.

CDR3 bases: TGCAGTGCTAGAGATCGGCTGACCCGCGAGCAGTACTTC. The encoded protein is CSARDRLTREQYF. This rearrangement joins TRBV20-1 to TRBJ2-7; D gene ambiguous. Trimming took 0 bases from V and 6 from J, leaving 12 bases between them. Germline-derived CDR1 and CDR2 are DFQATT and SNEGSKA (reference sequence). The CDR3 spans 13 residues.